Shown below are 26 T cell receptor beta chains from a single sample sequenced in a study of vaccination and CD4 T cells after COVID-19. Sequencing of the DNA from cultured CD4+ T cells was carried out with the Oncomine TCR Beta short-read assay. One entry per CDR3 protein results from TCRdb running MiXCR on the PCR reads. Here the sample spans 20,000 to 25,000 distinct CDR3 sequences, 35% to 45% being singletons. Treatment indicated: approximately nine-day PBMC culture with coronavirus spike peptide pools or control peptides (ViraFEST assay). Their cognate antigens are unknown. Sample: CD4+ T cells from blood, cultured in vitro, taken before SARS-CoV-2 vaccination. Every receptor here comes from a human donor who received a COVID-19 vaccine.

J is TRBJ1-4 and V is TRBV12-3 or TRBV12-4; D unclear. The CDR3 extends over 14 amino acids. With 6 bases removed from V and 7 bases from J, the gap between germline ends came to 15 bases. CDR3 amino acids: CASSLNQISEKLFF. Written as DNA, the CDR3 is TGTGCCAGCAGCCTCAACCAGATTAGTGAAAAACTGTTTTTT.

This clonotype was seen more than once but under ten times. The chain links TRBV21-1 to TRBJ2-1; TRBD2, the D gene given by the table, was not confirmed from the DNA. TRBV21-1 is deemed a pseudogene. The CDR3 totals 16 residues. CDR3 sequence (DNA): TGTGCCAGCAGCAGCTGGACTAGCGGGGGCCGGAATGAGCAGTTCTTC. Its protein is CASSSWTSGGRNEQFF.

V usage is TRBV12-3 or TRBV12-4 and J usage is TRBJ2-2; D unclear. The CDR3 is 14 residues long. The germline V and J ends were trimmed by 5 bases and 5 bases, with 12 bases remaining between them. For the CDR3, the DNA is TGTGCCAGCAGTCTACGGACCATTACCGGGGAGCTGTTTTTT. Protein sequence: CASSLRTITGELFF.

This chain links TRBV6-1 with TRBJ2-3; 7 bases are a match to TRBD2. The trim removed 2 bases at V and 2 bases at J, leaving 4 bases unmatched. The CDR3 spans 15 residues. The V gene's germline CDR1 is MNHNS and CDR2 SASEGT. The CDR3 spells CASSELAEYTDTQYF. CDR3 DNA: TGTGCCAGCAGTGAACTAGCGGAATACACAGATACGCAGTATTTT.

This clonotype was counted only a few times. The gene calls are TRBV6-1 and TRBJ1-3; 7 bases match TRBD1. Unmatched junction bases numbered 2, after V lost 5 bases and J lost 1 base. This CDR3 spans 14 amino acids. Germline V CDR1 and CDR2: MNHNS, SASEGT. The CDR3 reads CASSPTGSGNTIYF. As DNA, the CDR3 is TGTGCCAGCAGTCCGACAGGGTCTGGAAACACCATATATTTT.

As DNA, the CDR3 is TGTGCCAGCAGCCGCGGGTTTACGGATGAAAAACTGTTTTTT. Protein product: CASSRGFTDEKLFF. The chain employs TRBV11-1 and TRBJ1-4; D is unclear. Trimming stripped 5 bases from V and 6 bases from J, with 13 bases between. Germline V gives CDR1 SGHAT, CDR2 FQDESV (reference sequence). This CDR3 spans 14 amino acids.

V is TRBV12-3 or TRBV12-4 and J is TRBJ2-5, with TRBD2 matching over 10 bases. CDR3 length equals 15 residues. The V and J ends lost 4 bases and 1 base, in that order; junction bases with no gene match: 3. The CDR3 here is CASSSSGGAQETQYF. The CDR3 DNA reads TGTGCCAGCAGTTCAAGCGGGGGGGCCCAAGAGACCCAGTACTTC.

The sample holds a few counts of this clonotype. V is TRBV6-5 and J is TRBJ2-3, with D uncertain. This CDR3 comprises 15 residues. Germline assignment: CDR1 MNHEY and CDR2 SVGAGI. The ends were cut back, 0 bases at V and 2 bases at J, with 9 bases in the middle. In DNA, the CDR3 is TGTGCCAGCAGTTACTCGTGGGCCGTCACAGATACGCAGTATTTT. It translates to CASSYSWAVTDTQYF.

Comments on this clonotype: The missing conserved phenylalanine or tryptophan at the end of this CDR3 makes a read error likely. The chain has TRBV24-1 and TRBJ2-3, with 7 positions matching TRBD1. The V segment lost 8 bases and the J segment 6 bases; nucleotides outside the gene matches: 1. The CDR3 has 11 residues. CDR1 and CDR2 from the germline V gene are KGHDR and SFDVKD. The CDR3 nucleotides read TGTGCCACCAAACAGGGGGATACGCAGTATTCT. It is translated as CATKQGDTQYS.

As DNA, the CDR3 is TGTGCCACCAGTGCCCCCCAGGGGAGGCGGGAAAAACTGTTTTTT. Translating gives CATSAPQGRREKLFF. The chain is built from TRBV24-1 and TRBJ1-4, with D tentatively TRBD1 (6 bases). V was trimmed by 5 bases and J by 8 bases, leaving 17 bases between them. The CDR3 is 15 amino acids. In germline, CDR1 is KGHDR, CDR2 SFDVKD.

This clonotype was observed a handful of times. The chain links TRBV4-1 to TRBJ2-3; 8 bases match TRBD2. This CDR3 has 15 residues. V lost 3 bases to trimming and J lost 14 bases; unmatched junction nucleotides: 16. Germline V lookup: CDR1 MGHRA, CDR2 YSYEKL. CDR3 DNA sequence: TGCGCCAGCAGCCAGTACGAAATGACGGGGGGGAGGTCGTATTTT. This translates into CASSQYEMTGGRSYF.

The sample holds a few counts of this clonotype. This chain connects TRBV19 to TRBJ1-1; D remains ambiguous. Germline loops: CDR1 LNHDA, CDR2 SQIVND (reference sequence). The CDR3 contains 12 residues. The V end lost 8 bases, the J end lost 0 bases, and 7 bases lay between the germline ends. The CDR3 nucleotides are TGTGCCAGTGGGCCAATGAACACTGAAGCTTTCTTT. Amino acids: CASGPMNTEAFF.

Concerning this clonotype itself: Given a much more abundant clone one base away, this may be a read error. The rearrangement links TRBV6-4 to TRBJ1-5, with 9 bases lining up with TRBD1. Germline V gives CDR1 MRHNA, CDR2 SNTAGT. The CDR3 is 19 amino acids. This CDR3 is CASSDSYLRDRDSNQPQRF. CDR3 sequence (DNA): TGTGCCAGCAGTGACTCATACCTCCGGGACAGGGACAGCAATCAGCCCCAGCGTTTT.

This clonotype was seen a single time. The J gene is TRBJ2-7, the V gene TRBV7-8; a weak D match, TRBD1 (6 bases). Trimming stripped 2 bases from V and 5 bases from J, with 16 bases between. CDR3 length: 15 residues. Per germline, CDR1 SGHVS and CDR2 FQNEAQ. The CDR3 nucleotides are TGTGCCAGCAGCTTAAGAAGGGACATGTGGGACGAGCAGTACTTC. This codes for CASSLRRDMWDEQYF. The variable domain in full, with the rest retrieved from reference TRBV7-8 and TRBJ2-7, is GAGVSQSPRYKVAKRGQDVALRCDPISGHVSLFWYQQALGQGPEFLTYFQNEAQLDKSGLPSDRFFAERPEGSVSTLKIQRTQQEDSAVYLCASSLRRDMWDEQYFGPGTRLTVT.

This clonotype has only a few counts. The V and J genes are TRBV6-4 and TRBJ2-1; D gene uncertain. The CDR3 covers 13 residues. Germline V gene lookup returns CDR1 MRHNA and CDR2 SNTAGT. The V and J ends lost 2 bases and 5 bases respectively, with 7 bases between them. In DNA, the CDR3 is TGTGCCAGCAGTGACACTATGGACAATGAGCAGTTCTTC. Protein sequence: CASSDTMDNEQFF.

The chain joins TRBV6-5 to TRBJ2-7; D call uncertain. Deletions cut 6 bases from V and 6 bases from J, with 15 bases between. Germline V gene lookup returns CDR1 MNHEY and CDR2 SVGAGI. This CDR3 has 13 amino acids. The CDR3 spells CASRYDFLSEQYF. CDR3 nucleotide sequence: TGTGCCAGCAGGTACGACTTTCTCAGCGAGCAGTACTTC.

V and J are TRBV12-3 or TRBV12-4 and TRBJ1-3; D call uncertain. This CDR3 spans 15 amino acids. V lost 3 bases and J lost 3, with 12 bases in between. The CDR3 bases are TGTGCCAGCAGTTTTTATTCTGGGGTTGGAAACACCATATATTTT. Translation gives CASSFYSGVGNTIYF.

This clonotype was found a few times. The CDR3 DNA is TGCAGTGCTAGGCGGGGGACAGGGGGCGCCAATAATTCACCCCTCCACTTT. Translation: CSARRGTGGANNSPLHF. The V gene is TRBV20-1, the J gene TRBJ1-6, with 12 bases lining up with TRBD1. Germline values: CDR1 DFQATT, CDR2 SNEGSKA (reference sequence). V trimming: 3 bases; J trimming: 5 bases; junction bases outside the gene matches: 8. This CDR3 comprises 17 residues.

DNA for the CDR3: TGTGCCAGCAGCTGGGATGGGACAGAGTATGGCTACACCTTC. It codes for CASSWDGTEYGYTF. The chain is built from TRBV7-9 and TRBJ1-2, with 7 bases matching TRBD1. V lost 4 bases to trimming and J lost 5 bases; unmatched junction nucleotides: 7. The length of the CDR3 is 14 residues. Germline CDR1 is SEHNR and CDR2 is FQNEAQ (reference sequence). The entire variable domain, with the rest obtained from reference TRBV7-9 and TRBJ1-2, is as follows: DTGVSQNPRHKITKRGQNVTFRCDPISEHNRLYWYRQTLGQGPEFLTYFQNEAQLEKSRLLSDRFSAERPKGSFSTLEIQRTEQGDSAMYLCASSWDGTEYGYTFGSGTRLTVV.

J is TRBJ2-2 and V is TRBV18; D assignment may be TRBD1 or TRBD2 (5 bases each). The CDR3 totals 17 residues. CDR1 is KGHSH and CDR2 is LQKENI in the germline V gene. The germline V and J ends were trimmed by 2 bases and 0 bases, with 13 bases remaining between them. For the CDR3, the DNA is TGTGCCAGCTCACCAACCGCGACGGGGCCGAACACCGGGGAGCTGTTTTTT. The encoded protein is CASSPTATGPNTGELFF.

The CDR3 loop is CASGRVNEQFF. The CDR3 DNA follows: TGTGCCAGCGGTCGGGTCAATGAGCAGTTCTTC. The chain is built from TRBV25-1 and TRBJ2-1, with no clear D. Trimming took off 8 bases at V and 6 bases at J, with 8 bases between the two ends. Germline V gene lookup returns CDR1 MGHDK and CDR2 SYGVNS. The CDR3 runs to 11 residues.

This rearrangement joins TRBV29-1 to TRBJ1-1; no clear D. V lost 7 bases to trimming and J lost 0 bases, with 9 bases between them. CDR1 is SQVTM and CDR2 is ANQGSEA in the germline V gene. The CDR3 consists of 12 residues. CDR3 bases: TGCAGCGCCAAGGTCATGAACACTGAAGCTTTCTTT. This translates into CSAKVMNTEAFF.

This clonotype occurred a few times. The junction does not match germline at one end; this may be a read error. The V gene is TRBV29-1, the J gene TRBJ1-2, with D uncertain. The CDR3 consists of 9 residues. Germline CDR1 SQVTM, CDR2 ANQGSEA. The CDR3 is CSEYPSLAF. The CDR3 nucleotides read TGCAGCGAGTACCCGAGTTTAGCCTTC.

This clonotype came up a few times. V gene TRBV5-6 combines with J gene TRBJ1-2; maybe TRBD1 (5 bases). Germline assignment: CDR1 SGHDT and CDR2 YYEEEE. This CDR3 contains 13 residues. Trimming shortened V by 0 bases and J by 7 bases, and 10 bases separated the two germline ends. The CDR3 sequence is CASSLAGTGGYTF. DNA for the CDR3: TGTGCCAGCAGCTTGGCCGGGACGGGTGGCTACACCTTC.

The genes are TRBV6-1 and TRBJ2-6; 8 bases are a match to TRBD1. The CDR3 sequence is 20 residues long. The germline V gene has CDR1 MNHNS and CDR2 SASEGT. V lost 7 bases, J lost 0 bases, and 17 bases stayed unmatched. CDR3 in DNA: TGTGCCAGCATGAGTTCAGGGGGCAGAAACCCCTCCTCTGGGGCCAACGTCCTGACTTTC. Its protein is CASMSSGGRNPSSGANVLTF.

The chain combines TRBV19 with TRBJ1-2, with 7 bases lining up with TRBD1. In germline, CDR1 is LNHDA, CDR2 SQIVND (reference sequence). V lost 6 bases and J lost 4; bases outside the gene matches: 11. The CDR3 consists of 15 residues. The CDR3 coding sequence is TGTGCCAGTAGCGTGGGACAGATCACGTTCTATGGCTACACCTTC. Amino acids: CASSVGQITFYGYTF.